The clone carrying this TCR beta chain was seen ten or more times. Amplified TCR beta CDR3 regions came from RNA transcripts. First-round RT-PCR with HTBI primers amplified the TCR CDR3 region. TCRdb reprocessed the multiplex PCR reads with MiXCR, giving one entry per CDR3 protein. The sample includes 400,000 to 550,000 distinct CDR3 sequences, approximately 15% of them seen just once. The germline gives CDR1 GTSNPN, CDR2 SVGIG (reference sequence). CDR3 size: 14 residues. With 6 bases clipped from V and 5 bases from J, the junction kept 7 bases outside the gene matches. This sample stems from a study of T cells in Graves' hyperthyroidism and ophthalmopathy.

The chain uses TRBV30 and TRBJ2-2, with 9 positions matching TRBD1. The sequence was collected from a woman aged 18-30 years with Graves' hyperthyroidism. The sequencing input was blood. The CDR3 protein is CACVGQGRTGELFF. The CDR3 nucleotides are TGTGCCTGCGTGGGACAGGGTCGAACCGGGGAGCTGTTTTTT.